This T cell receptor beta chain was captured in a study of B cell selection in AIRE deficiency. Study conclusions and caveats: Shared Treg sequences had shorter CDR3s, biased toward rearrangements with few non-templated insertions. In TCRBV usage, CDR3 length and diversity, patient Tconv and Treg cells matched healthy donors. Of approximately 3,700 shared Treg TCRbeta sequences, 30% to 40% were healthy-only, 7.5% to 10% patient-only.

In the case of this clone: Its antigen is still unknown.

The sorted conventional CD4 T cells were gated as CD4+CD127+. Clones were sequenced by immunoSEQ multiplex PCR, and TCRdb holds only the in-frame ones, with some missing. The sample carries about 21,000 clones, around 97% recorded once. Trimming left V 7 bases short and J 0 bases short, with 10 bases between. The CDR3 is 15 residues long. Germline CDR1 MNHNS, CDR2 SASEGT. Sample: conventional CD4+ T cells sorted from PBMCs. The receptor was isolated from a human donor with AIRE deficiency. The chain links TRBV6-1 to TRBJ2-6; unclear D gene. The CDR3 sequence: CASNQVYSGANVLTF. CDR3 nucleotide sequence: TGTGCCAGCAACCAAGTTTACTCTGGGGCCAACGTCCTGACTTTC.